This T cell receptor beta chain was profiled in a study of Ad26.COV2.S vaccination and SARS-CoV-2 variants. Turning to the study itself: Into the muscle, Ad26.COV2.S was dosed once or twice, 56 days apart. General observations from the study: Vaccine and placebo recipients had similar non-spike TCR breadth.

The CDR3 runs to 13 residues. Trimming shortened V by 6 bases and J by 3 bases, and 9 bases separated the two germline ends. Germline CDR1 reads LGHDT; CDR2 reads YNNKEL (reference sequence). As to this clone: Its antigen is as yet unknown.

TCRdb's copy holds only in-frame clones and misses some; the assay was immunoSEQ multiplex PCR. The sample has almost 400,000 clones; about 88% are singletons. Treatment specified: some 20 received Ad26.COV2.S at low or high dose, single or two shots; several received placebo; per-sample allocation not given. Vaccine and placebo recipients were sampled on day 63 after the first injection. Sequencing was performed on peripheral blood, taken in a trial of Ad26.COV2.S vaccine versus placebo. This chain connects TRBV3-1 (or the pseudogene TRBV3-2) to TRBJ2-1, with D possibly TRBD2 on 5 matching bases. The source is a person aged 18 to 59 who received the Ad26.COV2.S COVID-19 vaccine or a placebo. CDR3 nucleotide sequence: TGTGCCAGCAGTCACAGCGGCTACAATGAGCAGTTCTTC. This translates into CASSHSGYNEQFF.